The clone carrying this T cell receptor beta chain has ten or more counts. Its target is unknown. At the DNA level, this CDR3 is encoded by other sequences in the same sample as well. The sample comes from a study of beta chain features in type 1 diabetes. Trimming took 0 bases from V and 6 from J, leaving 7 bases between them. Germline V gene lookup returns CDR1 SGHDT and CDR2 YYEEEE. The CDR3 has 12 amino acids. General study results and limits: When Type 1 diabetes patients were examined, their TCRB CDR3s proved moderately but significantly shorter in all four CD4+ subsets.

Since all of the isolated RNA was reverse transcribed, expressed TCRB transcripts were what got sequenced. Profiling relied on immunoSEQ multiplex PCR, and the TCRdb table lists in-frame clones only, not all of them. The sample shows 300,000 to 350,000 clones, 9.3% of them seen only once. The chain combines TRBV5-6 with TRBJ2-7, with a possible D match to TRBD1 (5 bases). The sequencing sample was made of central memory CD4+ T cells from blood. This clonotype originated in a man aged 25-45 years with type 1 diabetes. This chain's CDR3 is CASSLDRGEQYF. As DNA, the CDR3 is TGTGCCAGCAGCTTGGATAGGGGCGAGCAGTACTTC.